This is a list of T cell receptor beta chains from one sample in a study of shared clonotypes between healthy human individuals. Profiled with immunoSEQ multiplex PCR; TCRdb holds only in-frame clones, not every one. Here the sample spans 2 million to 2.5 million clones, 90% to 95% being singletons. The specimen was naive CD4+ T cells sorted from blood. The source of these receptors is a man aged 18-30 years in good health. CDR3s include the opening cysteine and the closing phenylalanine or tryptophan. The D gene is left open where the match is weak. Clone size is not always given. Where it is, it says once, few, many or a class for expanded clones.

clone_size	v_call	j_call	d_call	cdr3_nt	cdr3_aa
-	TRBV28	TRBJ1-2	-	TGTGCCAGCAGTTTCTCGACGGGGGTGGGCTATGGCTACACCTTC	CASSFSTGVGYGYTF
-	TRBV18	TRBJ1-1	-	TGTGCCAGCTCGTCAGGGAGAGGCACTGAAGCTTTCTTT	CASSSGRGTEAFF
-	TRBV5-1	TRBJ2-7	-	TGCGCCAGCAGCTCCTACTTGGGGACAAACTACGAGCAGTACTTC	CASSSYLGTNYEQYF
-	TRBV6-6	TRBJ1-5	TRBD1	TGTGCCAGCAGTGCCATGACAGGGGTACGACAGCCCCAGCATTTT	CASSAMTGVRQPQHF
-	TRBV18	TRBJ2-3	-	TGTGCCAGCTCACCCGGTCTAGATACGCAGTATTTT	CASSPGLDTQYF
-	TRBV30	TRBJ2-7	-	TGTGCCTGGAGTGTGGAGAGGGGCCCCTACGAGCAGTACTTC	CAWSVERGPYEQYF
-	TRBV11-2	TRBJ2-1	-	TGTGCCAGCAGCCCAGGGGACCGCTCCTACAATGAGCAGTTCTTC	CASSPGDRSYNEQFF
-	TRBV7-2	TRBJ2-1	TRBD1	TGTGCCAGCAGCGACAGGACAGGGGGTCGTGAGCAGTTCTTC	CASSDRTGGREQFF
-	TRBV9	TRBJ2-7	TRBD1	TGTGCCAGCAGCGTAGGCTGGGGACAGAGGTCCTACGAGCAGTACTTC	CASSVGWGQRSYEQYF
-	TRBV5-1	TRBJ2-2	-	TGCGCCAGCAGCTTGGCTGTGACAGCCGGGAACGGGGAGCTGTTTTTT	CASSLAVTAGNGELFF
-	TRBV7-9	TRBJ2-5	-	TGTGCCAGCAGCTACGAGGGAACCCCTAGGGAGACCCAGTACTTC	CASSYEGTPRETQYF
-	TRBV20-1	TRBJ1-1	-	TGCAGTGCTAGTACGGACACTGAAGCTTTCTTT	CSASTDTEAFF
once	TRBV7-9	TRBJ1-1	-	TGTGCCAGCAGCTTAAGTGGGGGCACTGAAGCTTTCTTT	CASSLSGGTEAFF
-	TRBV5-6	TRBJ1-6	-	TGTGCCAGCAGCTCCCAAGTGACAGGTTTAACCACCCTCCACTTT	CASSSQVTGLTTLHF
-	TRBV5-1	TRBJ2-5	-	TGCGCCAGCAGTCTATACCCACAAGAGACCCAGTACTTC	CASSLYPQETQYF
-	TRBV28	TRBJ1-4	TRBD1	TGTGCCAGCAGATCAGACAGGGACCCTAATGAAAAACTGTTTTTT	CASRSDRDPNEKLFF
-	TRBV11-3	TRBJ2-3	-	TGTGCCAGCAGCTTAATTTCCAGCACAGATACGCAGTATTTT	CASSLISSTDTQYF
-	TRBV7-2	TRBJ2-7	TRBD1	TGTGCCAGCAGCTTAGAATCAGGGGGCCCCTACGAGCAGTACTTC	CASSLESGGPYEQYF
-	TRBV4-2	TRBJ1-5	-	TGTGCCAGCAGCCAACTCGCAGGTAGCAATCAGCCCCAGCATTTT	CASSQLAGSNQPQHF